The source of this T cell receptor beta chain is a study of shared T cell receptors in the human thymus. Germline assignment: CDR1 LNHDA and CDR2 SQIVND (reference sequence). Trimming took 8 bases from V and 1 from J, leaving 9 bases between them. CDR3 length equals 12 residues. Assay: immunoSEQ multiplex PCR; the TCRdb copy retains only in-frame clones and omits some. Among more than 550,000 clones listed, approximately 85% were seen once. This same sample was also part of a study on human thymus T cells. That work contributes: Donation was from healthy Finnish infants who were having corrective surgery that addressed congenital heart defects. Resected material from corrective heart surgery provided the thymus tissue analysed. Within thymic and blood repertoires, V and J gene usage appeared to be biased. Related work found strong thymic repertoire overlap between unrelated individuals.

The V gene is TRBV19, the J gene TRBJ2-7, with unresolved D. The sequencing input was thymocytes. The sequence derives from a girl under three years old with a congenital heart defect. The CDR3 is CASLAPSYEQYF. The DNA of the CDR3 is TGTGCCAGTTTAGCTCCTTCCTACGAGCAGTACTTC.